What follows are 6 T cell receptor beta chains derived from one specimen sequenced in a study of blood T cell repertoires in COVID-19. Sequencing was performed with immunoSEQ multiplex PCR; in TCRdb, only in-frame clones are kept and a portion is missing. The data contain under 45,000 clones, 88% of them singletons. Input material: peripheral blood. The receptors were sampled from a man between 60 and 75 years old with active COVID-19.

This chain joins TRBV24-1 and TRBJ2-1; D gene unclear. The CDR3 is made up of 13 amino acids. CDR1 is KGHDR, CDR2 SFDVKD, per germline. V was shortened by 5 bases and J by 5 bases, with 9 bases between the two germline ends. In nucleotides, the CDR3 is TGTGCCACCAGTGGGTTAGTCGACAATGAGCAGTTCTTC. Encoded protein: CATSGLVDNEQFF.

To note about this clone: The junction does not match germline at one end; this may be a read error. The chain carries TRBV5-8 and TRBJ1-5, with 7 bases aligning to TRBD1. The CDR3 has 14 residues. Germline loops: CDR1 SGHTS, CDR2 YDEGEE. The CDR3 DNA reads TGTGCCAGCAGCTTCAGACAGGGCAACCAGCCCCAGCATTTT. Translated, it gives CASSFRQGNQPQHF.

The chain couples TRBV2 to TRBJ2-3; maybe TRBD2 (5 bases). Trimming left V 7 bases short and J 4 bases short, with 9 bases between. This CDR3 is built from 12 residues. Germline loops: CDR1 SNHLY, CDR2 FYNNEI. CDR3 loop: CASIALSDTQYF. For the CDR3, the DNA is TGTGCCAGCATAGCGTTATCAGATACGCAGTATTTT.

CDR3 residues: CASSSREETQYF. CDR3 nucleotides: TGTGCCAGCAGTTCCAGGGAAGAGACCCAGTACTTC. The rearrangement joins TRBV5-8 to TRBJ2-5, with D maybe TRBD1 (5 bases). This CDR3 has 12 amino acids. The V and J ends lost 5 bases and 3 bases respectively, with 8 bases between them. Looked up from germline, CDR1 is SGHTS and CDR2 is YDEGEE.

This CDR3 reads CASSWGLLAGESGYNEQFF. In DNA, the CDR3 is TGTGCCAGCAGTTGGGGCCTTCTAGCGGGAGAAAGTGGATACAATGAGCAGTTCTTC. The chain has TRBV5-4 and TRBJ2-1, with 10 bases aligning to TRBD2. The CDR3 has 19 amino acids. V dropped 5 bases and J dropped 4; count of bases not matched to a gene: 18. From germline, CDR1 is SGHNT and CDR2 YYREEE (reference sequence).

The CDR3 region has the DNA TGTGCCATCGGACAGGGGCGGGACGGAACTAACTATGGCTACACCTTC. Encoded protein: CAIGQGRDGTNYGYTF. The genes are TRBV10-3 and TRBJ1-2, with 9 nucleotides matching TRBD1. The germline V gene has CDR1 ENHRY and CDR2 SYGVKD. The V gene end was trimmed by 8 bases and the J gene end by 0 bases; junction bases not matched to a gene: 10. The CDR3 consists of 16 residues.